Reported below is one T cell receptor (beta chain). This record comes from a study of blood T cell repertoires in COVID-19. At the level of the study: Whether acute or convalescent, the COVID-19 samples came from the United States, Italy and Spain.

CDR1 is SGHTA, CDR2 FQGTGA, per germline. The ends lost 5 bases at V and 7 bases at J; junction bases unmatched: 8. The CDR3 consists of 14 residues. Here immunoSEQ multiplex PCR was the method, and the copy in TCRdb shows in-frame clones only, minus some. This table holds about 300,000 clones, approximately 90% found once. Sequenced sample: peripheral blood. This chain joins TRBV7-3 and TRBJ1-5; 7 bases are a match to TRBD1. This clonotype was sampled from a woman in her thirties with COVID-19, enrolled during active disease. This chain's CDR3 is CASSLPGQLQPQHF. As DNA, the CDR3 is TGTGCCAGCAGCCTACCGGGACAGTTGCAGCCCCAGCATTTT.